The rows below give T cell receptor beta chains drawn from one sample of a study of blood T cell repertoires in COVID-19. The assay was immunoSEQ multiplex PCR, and TCRdb's table has in-frame clones only and misses some. The sample holds about 94,000 clones; around 80% are singletons and the top ten take about half. Sequenced input: peripheral blood. The source of these receptors is a human donor in a cohort sampled during active COVID-19. The CDR3 runs from the conserved cysteine through the conserved F or W. The D gene is left open where the match is weak. Where a row states a size, it is once, few, many or the class of an expanded clone; other rows omit it.

J: TRBJ2-5
D: TRBD1
size: .
V: TRBV28
CDR3: CASSLAGTGGEETQYF
DNA: TGTGCCAGCAGTTTAGCTGGGACAGGGGGCGAGGAGACCCAGTACTTC

J: TRBJ1-4
D: .
size: .
V: TRBV7-9
CDR3: CASSLAPRETFRGEKLFF
DNA: TGTGCCAGCAGCTTGGCCCCGAGGGAAACTTTCCGAGGGGAAAAACTGTTTTTT

J: TRBJ2-7
D: TRBD1
size: .
V: TRBV6-5
CDR3: CASSLKARDRLHF
DNA: TGTGCCAGCAGTCTTAAAGCGCGGGACAGGCTACACTTC

J: TRBJ2-2
D: .
size: .
V: TRBV6-4
CDR3: CASSDSTAGGELFF
DNA: TGTGCCAGCAGTGACTCGACTGCCGGCGGGGAGCTGTTTTTT

J: TRBJ1-1
D: TRBD1
size: .
V: TRBV6-1
CDR3: CASSEAFAAGTGDMNTEAFF
DNA: TGTGCCAGCAGTGAAGCCTTCGCGGCGGGGACAGGGGACATGAACACTGAAGCTTTCTTT

J: TRBJ2-1
D: TRBD2
size: .
V: TRBV7-3
CDR3: CASSPTLTSGEQFF
DNA: TGTGCCAGCAGCCCTACCCTGACTAGCGGGGAGCAGTTCTTC

J: TRBJ1-1
D: .
size: .
V: TRBV20-1
CDR3: CSAGARTEAFF
DNA: TGCAGTGCTGGGGCCCGGACTGAAGCTTTCTTT

J: TRBJ2-1
D: TRBD2
size: .
V: TRBV7-2
CDR3: CASSPRLALEQFF
DNA: TGTGCCAGCAGTCCCCGACTAGCCCTTGAGCAGTTCTTC

J: TRBJ2-7
D: TRBD2
size: .
V: TRBV19
CDR3: CASSTQPGLAGSEQYF
DNA: TGTGCCAGTAGTACCCAGCCGGGACTAGCGGGATCTGAGCAGTACTTC

J: TRBJ2-2
D: .
size: few
V: TRBV4-1
CDR3: CASRSQNTGELFF
DNA: TGCGCCAGCAGGTCACAGAACACCGGGGAGCTGTTTTTT

J: TRBJ1-2
D: .
size: .
V: TRBV9
CDR3: CASSLVRIEGEDGYTF
DNA: TGTGCCAGCAGCCTAGTAAGAATCGAGGGAGAAGATGGCTACACCTTC

J: TRBJ2-7
D: .
size: once
V: TRBV6-2/TRBV6-3
CDR3: CASSGVNRVVEQYF
DNA: TGTGCCAGCAGCGGAGTTAACAGGGTCGTCGAGCAGTACTTC

J: TRBJ1-5
D: .
size: .
V: TRBV19
CDR3: CASMLSGVDQPQHF
DNA: TGTGCCAGTATGTTATCAGGGGTTGATCAGCCCCAGCATTTT

J: TRBJ2-3
D: TRBD2
size: .
V: TRBV4-3
CDR3: CASSQVPSGRATDTQYF
DNA: TGCGCCAGCAGCCAAGTCCCTAGCGGGAGGGCCACAGATACGCAGTATTTT

J: TRBJ2-7
D: TRBD1
size: large
V: TRBV3-1/TRBV3-2
CDR3: CASSPRPGGWEQYF
DNA: TGTGCCAGCAGCCCCCGTCCAGGGGGCTGGGAGCAGTACTTC

J: TRBJ2-5
D: TRBD2
size: .
V: TRBV9
CDR3: CASSVAGSGRRGETQYF
DNA: TGTGCCAGCAGCGTAGCCGGTAGCGGGAGGCGGGGGGAGACCCAGTACTTC

J: TRBJ2-1
D: .
size: .
V: TRBV18
CDR3: CASSPILDSGEQFF
DNA: TGTGCCAGCTCACCGATACTAGATTCTGGTGAGCAGTTCTTC

J: TRBJ2-7
D: .
size: many
V: TRBV29-1
CDR3: CSAVTGISYEQYF
DNA: TGCAGCGCAGTGACAGGTATATCCTACGAGCAGTACTTC

J: TRBJ2-7
D: TRBD2
size: .
V: TRBV28
CDR3: CASSWDSGRATYEQYF
DNA: TGTGCCAGCAGTTGGGATAGCGGGAGGGCCACCTACGAGCAGTACTTC

J: TRBJ2-7
D: TRBD1
size: few
V: TRBV11-2
CDR3: CASMPTGQGYEQYF
DNA: TGTGCCAGCATGCCCACGGGACAGGGTTACGAGCAGTACTTC

J: TRBJ2-1
D: .
size: .
V: TRBV6-2/TRBV6-3
CDR3: CASSYSTIPREQFF
DNA: TGTGCCAGCAGTTACTCGACTATCCCTCGCGAGCAGTTCTTC

J: TRBJ1-2
D: .
size: .
V: TRBV18
CDR3: CASSLGRDTFNYGYTF
DNA: TGTGCCAGCTCACTTGGAAGGGACACCTTTAACTATGGCTACACCTTC

J: TRBJ1-1
D: .
size: few
V: TRBV5-4
CDR3: CASSLAQMNTEAFF
DNA: TGTGCCAGCAGCTTGGCGCAGATGAACACTGAAGCTTTCTTT

J: TRBJ2-1
D: .
size: .
V: TRBV28
CDR3: CASRLAGPYNEQFF
DNA: TGTGCCAGCAGGCTTGCGGGACCCTACAATGAGCAGTTCTTC

J: TRBJ2-1
D: TRBD2
size: .
V: TRBV5-5
CDR3: CASRFSGSSYNEQFF
DNA: TGTGCCAGCAGGTTCAGCGGGAGCTCCTACAATGAGCAGTTCTTC

J: TRBJ2-3
D: TRBD1
size: .
V: TRBV2
CDR3: CASRGQGVVTDTQYF
DNA: TGTGCCAGCAGGGGACAGGGGGTAGTCACAGATACGCAGTATTTT

J: TRBJ2-5
D: .
size: .
V: TRBV29-1
CDR3: CSVGELRGTQYF
DNA: TGCAGCGTTGGGGAGCTCCGGGGGACCCAGTACTTC

J: TRBJ2-2
D: TRBD2
size: .
V: TRBV7-8
CDR3: CASSLSQLGLALNTGELFF
DNA: TGTGCCAGCAGCCTAAGCCAATTGGGACTAGCGCTAAACACCGGGGAGCTGTTTTTT

J: TRBJ2-7
D: TRBD2
size: .
V: TRBV4-2
CDR3: CASSQPGLGRYEQYF
DNA: TGTGCCAGCAGCCAGCCGGGACTAGGCAGATACGAGCAGTACTTC

J: TRBJ2-7
D: .
size: once
V: TRBV28
CDR3: CASREGGLSEQYF
DNA: TGTGCCAGCAGAGAGGGGGGGCTCAGCGAGCAGTACTTC

J: TRBJ1-2
D: .
size: .
V: TRBV30
CDR3: CAWRPTHPTTYGYTF
DNA: TGTGCCTGGAGACCCACCCACCCCACCACTTATGGCTACACCTTC

J: TRBJ2-5
D: .
size: .
V: TRBV15
CDR3: CATSRDNRVGETQYF
DNA: TGTGCCACCAGCAGAGATAACAGGGTTGGGGAGACCCAGTACTTC

J: TRBJ2-7
D: TRBD1
size: .
V: TRBV6-5
CDR3: CASSYRGQGIYEQYF
DNA: TGTGCCAGCAGTTACCGGGGACAGGGGATCTACGAGCAGTACTTC